The 31 T cell receptor beta chains listed next were all sequenced from one sample in a study of low-dose radiotherapy and immunotherapy resistance in tumors. Alpha- and beta-chain coverage of first-strand cDNA came from TRAV- and TRBV-specific primers. It was with a constant-region primer and a V-primer adapter that TCRs were amplified over approximately 18 PCR cycles. Via MiXCR, TCRdb re-called the reads, giving one row per CDR3 protein. The sample lists roughly 10,000 distinct CDR3 sequences, around half occurring once. The receptor source for this set is a human donor with advanced metastatic prostate, ovarian, gallbladder or colorectal cancer (not recorded which). This table probably holds off-target reads from a library built for another chain.

The V and J genes are TRBV11-2 and TRBJ2-4, with D maybe TRBD2 (7 bases). The CDR3 spans 14 residues. Germline lookup yields CDR1 SGHAT and CDR2 FQNNGV. Trimming cost V 1 base and J 8 bases, with 12 bases left between them. The CDR3 DNA follows: TGTGCCAGCAGCTTAGGCAGGGGAGGGGACATTCAGTACTTC. Encoded protein: CASSLGRGGDIQYF.

The rearrangement joins TRBV11-2 to TRBJ1-5; no clear D. This CDR3 contains 15 residues. CDR1 and CDR2 from the germline V gene are SGHAT and FQNNGV. V was cut by 5 bases and J by 6 bases, with 17 bases left in between. CDR3 in amino acids: CASSTSVGLGQPQHF. The CDR3 DNA is TGTGCCAGCAGCACCTCGGTGGGCCTCGGTCAGCCCCAGCATTTT.

This clonotype was recorded a few times. This chain joins TRBV5-3 and TRBJ2-1; TRBD1 matches 11 bases. TRBV5-3 is an open reading frame whose function is uncertain. The CDR3 length is 16 residues. V lost 8 bases, J lost 2 bases, and 9 bases stayed unmatched. The CDR3 nucleotides read TGTGCCAGCAGCGCGGGGGGACAGGGGGCCTACAATGAGCAGTTCTTC. As protein: CASSAGGQGAYNEQFF.

This rearrangement joins TRBV18 to TRBJ1-1; D is undetermined. The germline gives CDR1 KGHSH, CDR2 LQKENI. This CDR3 is 14 amino acids long. Trimming took off 2 bases at V and 7 bases at J, with 14 bases between the two ends. The CDR3 loop is CASSPDGWKSEAFF. In DNA form, the CDR3 reads TGTGCCAGCTCACCAGACGGATGGAAAAGTGAAGCTTTCTTT.

The sample holds one count of this clonotype. The gene calls are TRBV12-5 and TRBJ2-3; 13 bases align to TRBD2. J was trimmed by 3 bases and V by 6 bases; bases with no gene match: 6. CDR1 is LGHNT, CDR2 FRNRAP, per germline. The CDR3 sequence is 16 residues long. CDR3 bases: TGTGCTAGTGGCTCCGGGACTAGCGGGGATACAGATACGCAGTATTTT. Translated: CASGSGTSGDTDTQYF. The full variable domain, with the rest looked up from reference TRBV12-5 and TRBJ2-3, is DARVTQTPRHKVTEMGQEVTMRCQPILGHNTVFWYRQTMMQGLELLAYFRNRAPLDDSGMPKDRFSAEMPDATLATLKIQPSEPRDSAVYFCASGSGTSGDTDTQYFGPGTRLTVL.

In this sample, this clonotype turned up once. This rearrangement joins TRBV5-6 to TRBJ2-6; D perhaps matches TRBD1 (6 bases). The length of the CDR3 is 15 residues. CDR1 is SGHDT and CDR2 is YYEEEE in the germline V gene. V lost 2 bases and J lost 1, with 7 bases in between. CDR3 in amino acids: CASSLQGSGANVLTF. CDR3 in DNA: TGTGCCAGCAGCTTACAGGGTTCTGGGGCCAACGTCCTGACTTTC.

The CDR3 sequence: CASSLAGMGTEAFF. The CDR3 coding sequence is TGTGCCAGCAGCTTAGCAGGGATGGGCACTGAAGCTTTCTTT. V gene TRBV7-2 combines with J gene TRBJ1-1; D ambiguous. There are 14 residues in the CDR3. With 0 bases removed from V and 4 bases from J, the gap between germline ends came to 9 bases. Germline lookup yields CDR1 SGHTA and CDR2 FQGNSA.

The chain has TRBV5-4 and TRBJ1-6, with TRBD1 as a possible D gene (6 bases). Trimming removed 3 bases from V and 5 bases from J, with 12 bases in between. The CDR3 is made up of 15 amino acids. Germline CDR1 SGHNT, CDR2 YYREEE (reference sequence). CDR3 DNA: TGTGCCAGCAGCTGGGAGACAGGAAATAATTCACCCCTCCACTTT. This encodes CASSWETGNNSPLHF.

The rearrangement links TRBV28 to TRBJ2-7; a weak D match, TRBD1 (6 bases). The CDR3 has 15 amino acids. In germline, CDR1 is MDHEN, CDR2 SYDVKM. V dropped 1 base and J dropped 7 bases, with 17 bases sitting between them. The CDR3 sequence is CASSLSGAGRGEQYF. The DNA for the CDR3 is TGTGCCAGCAGTTTATCTGGGGCGGGCAGGGGTGAGCAGTACTTC.

This clonotype was counted once. The chain combines TRBV28 with TRBJ1-1; D remains ambiguous. CDR1 is MDHEN and CDR2 is SYDVKM in the germline V gene. This CDR3 is 12 amino acids long. V lost 6 bases, J lost 3 bases, and 8 bases lay in between. CDR3 amino acids: CASSIQYTEAFF. CDR3 coding DNA: TGTGCCAGCAGCATACAGTACACTGAAGCTTTCTTT.

The chain couples TRBV28 to TRBJ1-1, with 8 bases fitting TRBD1. CDR1 is MDHEN and CDR2 is SYDVKM in the germline V gene. V lost 5 bases, J lost 4 bases, and 6 bases stayed unmatched. The CDR3 has 14 amino acids. CDR3 sequence: CASSPRTGGTEAFF. The CDR3 DNA sequence: TGTGCCAGCAGTCCTCGTACAGGGGGCACTGAAGCTTTCTTT. The full variable domain, completed using reference TRBV28 and TRBJ1-1, is DVKVTQSSRYLVKRTGEKVFLECVQDMDHENMFWYRQDPGLGLRLIYFSYDVKMKEKGDIPEGYSVSREKKERFSLILESASTNQTSMYLCASSPRTGGTEAFFGQGTRLTVV.

This clonotype occurred once. The chain combines TRBV3-1 with TRBJ1-2; D is possibly TRBD1 (5 bases). Between the trimmed V and J ends, which lost 1 base and 4 bases, there was a span of 16 bases. Germline V gives CDR1 LGHDT, CDR2 YNNKEL (reference sequence). CDR3 length: 16 residues. The CDR3 spells CASSQVGSGHLYGYTF. The CDR3 DNA reads TGTGCCAGCAGCCAAGTTGGATCTGGACACCTCTATGGCTACACCTTC.

A few counts support this clonotype. The V and J genes are TRBV5-6 and TRBJ2-1; D might be TRBD2 (6 bases). The V and J ends lost 4 bases and 5 bases respectively, with 16 bases between them. CDR1 SGHDT and CDR2 YYEEEE come from the germline V gene. CDR3 length equals 15 residues. This chain's CDR3 is CASSTSEGYHNEQFF. In DNA form, the CDR3 reads TGTGCCAGCAGCACGTCGGAGGGATACCACAATGAGCAGTTCTTC. Full variable domain (rest looked up from reference TRBV5-6 and TRBJ2-1): DAGVTQSPTHLIKTRGQQVTLRCSPKSGHDTVSWYQQALGQGPQFIFQYYEEEERQRGNFPDRFSGHQFPNYSSELNVNALLLGDSALYLCASSTSEGYHNEQFFGPGTRLTVL.

A single count supports this clonotype. This chain joins TRBV24-1 and TRBJ2-1, with TRBD2 as a possible D gene (5 bases). Deletions cut 5 bases from V and 0 bases from J, with 10 bases between. The CDR3 runs to 15 residues. Germline V lookup: CDR1 KGHDR, CDR2 SFDVKD. The CDR3 spells CATSAAESSYNEQFF. The DNA of the CDR3 is TGTGCCACCAGTGCAGCGGAGAGCTCCTACAATGAGCAGTTCTTC.

This clonotype was seen more than once but under ten times. This chain joins TRBV28 and TRBJ1-5; 7 bases align to TRBD1. Per the germline V gene, CDR1 is MDHEN and CDR2 is SYDVKM. The CDR3 extends over 19 amino acids. V dropped 2 bases and J dropped 2; count of bases not matched to a gene: 15. CDR3: CASSLGSGTEARGNQPQHF. For the CDR3, the DNA is TGTGCCAGCAGTTTAGGTTCTGGGACAGAAGCCCGCGGCAATCAGCCCCAGCATTTT.

This chain connects TRBV7-9 to TRBJ2-3; no reliable D call. The CDR3 is 16 amino acids. CDR1 and CDR2 (germline): SEHNR, FQNEAQ (reference sequence). Trimming left V 1 base short and J 5 bases short, with 16 bases between. The CDR3 nucleotides read TGTGCCAGCAGCTTAGACCATGGCCCACCAGGAGATACGCAGTATTTT. Amino acid sequence: CASSLDHGPPGDTQYF.

About this clonotype itself: At one end, the junction sequence differs from germline, possibly due to a read error. This chain connects TRBV5-1 to TRBJ2-3; TRBD2 matches at 11 bases. The CDR3 runs to 16 residues. The germline gives CDR1 SGHRS, CDR2 YFSETQ. CDR3 in DNA: TGCGCCATCAGCCCTGCACTAGCGGGAGACGCAGATACGCAGTATTTT. Translated, it gives CAISPALAGDADTQYF.

The V call is TRBV7-6, the J call TRBJ2-7, with D perhaps matching TRBD2 (6 bases). V was clipped by 0 bases and J by 2 bases, with 11 bases between them. The CDR3 has 15 amino acids. Germline V lookup: CDR1 SGHVS, CDR2 FNYEAQ. The CDR3: CASSLAPAGTYEQYF. In nucleotides, the CDR3 is TGTGCCAGCAGCTTAGCGCCAGCGGGTACCTACGAGCAGTACTTC.

The chain has TRBV12-3 or TRBV12-4 and TRBJ2-7, with no clear D. This CDR3 region has 13 residues. The germline V and J ends were trimmed by 7 bases and 0 bases, with 10 bases remaining between them. The CDR3 reads CASMASSSYEQYF. In nucleotides, the CDR3 is TGTGCCAGCATGGCCAGTAGCTCCTACGAGCAGTACTTC.

This chain connects TRBV29-1 to TRBJ2-3; the D gene is possibly TRBD1 (6 bases). This CDR3 is 12 amino acids long. The V end was cut by 6 bases, the J end by 3 bases, with 10 bases between. Per the germline V gene, CDR1 is SQVTM and CDR2 is ANQGSEA. The CDR3: CSVQQGTDTQYF. The CDR3 DNA follows: TGCAGCGTACAACAGGGTACAGATACGCAGTATTTT.

V usage is TRBV7-2 and J usage is TRBJ2-7; 10 bases map to TRBD2. V lost 5 bases and J lost 4; bases outside the gene matches: 5. This CDR3 is 14 amino acids long. CDR1 and CDR2 (germline): SGHTA, FQGNSA. CDR3 coding DNA: TGTGCCAGCAGCGCCAGCGGGGGGGGTTACGAGCAGTACTTC. Translating gives CASSASGGGYEQYF.

V gene TRBV27 combines with J gene TRBJ1-2; 8 nucleotides line up with TRBD1. The CDR3 covers 13 residues. V shed 6 bases, J shed 5 bases, and the junction held 5 bases outside the gene matches. Germline V gene sequence: CDR1 MNHEY, CDR2 SMNVEV (reference sequence). The CDR3 sequence: CASSLDRDYGYTF. CDR3 DNA: TGTGCCAGCAGCCTGGACAGGGATTATGGCTACACCTTC.

The chain uses TRBV5-4 and TRBJ2-1; the match to TRBD2 covers 9 bases. Trimming cost V 4 bases and J 1 base; bases outside gene matches: 3. This CDR3 has 15 residues. CDR1 SGHNT and CDR2 YYREEE come from the germline V gene (reference sequence). CDR3 bases: TGTGCCAGCAGCGTGACTAGCGGTTCCTACAATGAGCAGTTCTTC. Translation: CASSVTSGSYNEQFF.

This clonotype came up once. V is TRBV24-1 and J is TRBJ2-1; the D is unclear. This CDR3 has 14 residues. Germline V gives CDR1 KGHDR, CDR2 SFDVKD. V was cut by 3 bases and J by 7 bases, with 12 bases left in between. The CDR3 sequence is CATSDVVRRNEQFF. The DNA of the CDR3 is TGTGCCACCAGTGATGTGGTCAGACGAAATGAGCAGTTCTTC.

The chain couples TRBV10-2 to TRBJ2-7, with TRBD1 as a possible D gene (5 bases). Trimming took 5 bases from V and 1 from J, leaving 15 bases between them. The germline gives CDR1 WSHSY, CDR2 SAAADI. The CDR3 is 15 residues long. In DNA, the CDR3 is TGCGCCAGCAGTACCCCCCGACAGTCTTCCTACGAGCAGTACTTC. Its translation: CASSTPRQSSYEQYF.

This chain links TRBV5-4 with TRBJ1-5; D might be TRBD1 (5 bases). The length of the CDR3 is 15 residues. Germline CDR1 is SGHNT and CDR2 is YYREEE (reference sequence). Trimming took off 0 bases at V and 3 bases at J, with 10 bases between the two ends. CDR3 in DNA: TGTGCCAGCAGCTTGGATTCAGGGACCAATCAGCCCCAGCATTTT. This codes for CASSLDSGTNQPQHF.

The gene calls are TRBV6-5 and TRBJ1-2, with D possibly being TRBD1 (5 bases). Per the germline V gene, CDR1 is MNHEY and CDR2 is SVGAGI. V lost 2 bases and J lost 0, with 16 bases in between. This CDR3 comprises 17 residues. CDR3 region: CASSYDTWGNSNYGYTF. The CDR3 DNA reads as TGTGCCAGCAGTTACGACACCTGGGGGAACTCTAACTATGGCTACACCTTC.

The rearrangement links TRBV12-5 to TRBJ2-2; D gene unclear. The V end lost 9 bases, the J end lost 7 bases, and 21 bases lay between the germline ends. The CDR3 totals 15 residues. CDR1 and CDR2 from the germline V gene are LGHNT and FRNRAP. In nucleotides, the CDR3 is TGTGCTAGCTCACTGCATGGTTTGTTCGGCGGGGAGCTGTTTTTT. It specifies CASSLHGLFGGELFF.

The genes are TRBV30 and TRBJ2-7; 7 bases map to TRBD1. Per germline, CDR1 GTSNPN and CDR2 SVGIG (reference sequence). The CDR3 runs 12 residues. V was pared by 6 bases and J by 4 bases, with 6 bases of the junction left unmatched. CDR3 nucleotide sequence: TGTGCCTGCGGTAACAGGGGATACGAGCAGTACTTC. It yields the protein CACGNRGYEQYF.

V and J are TRBV29-1 and TRBJ1-1; TRBD1 is a possible D gene (6 bases). Trimming shortened V by 1 base and J by 11 bases, and 20 bases separated the two germline ends. The CDR3 is 14 residues long. Germline V CDR1 and CDR2: SQVTM, ANQGSEA. CDR3 nucleotide sequence: TGCAGCGTTGAAGCCAGACAGGCACGGGACGTCGCTTTCTTT. Residues: CSVEARQARDVAFF. Full variable domain (remainder filled in from reference TRBV29-1 and TRBJ1-1): SAVISQKPSRDICQRGTSLTIQCQVDSQVTMMFWYRQQPGQSLTLIATANQGSEATYESGFVIDKFPISRPNLTFSTLTVSNMSPEDSSIYLCSVEARQARDVAFFGQGTRLTVV.

The gene calls are TRBV2 and TRBJ2-1, with D tentatively TRBD2 (5 bases). The V end lost 2 bases, the J end lost 1 base, and 9 bases lay between the germline ends. The CDR3 is 15 residues long. CDR1 and CDR2 (germline): SNHLY, FYNNEI. CDR3 bases: TGTGCCAGCAGTGAAATGGACTTATCCTACAATGAGCAGTTCTTC. Protein sequence: CASSEMDLSYNEQFF.